This passage covers 20 T cell receptor beta chains from one sample sequenced in a study of T cells in localized non-small cell lung cancer. Here immunoSEQ multiplex PCR was the method, and the copy in TCRdb shows in-frame clones only, minus some. This sample carries roughly 89,000 clones, about nine tenths of them seen once, and the ten largest clones take 4.1%. The material sequenced was PBMCs, taken before any cancer treatment. These receptor sequences come from a woman aged 35 to 69 with stage II squamous cell lung carcinoma.

Judged by abundance, this clone is medium-sized. V usage is TRBV11-2 and J usage is TRBJ2-4, with D uncertain. Trimming cost V 4 bases and J 3 bases, with 13 bases left between them. The CDR3 loop spans 15 amino acids. Germline CDR1 is SGHAT and CDR2 is FQNNGV. CDR3 nucleotides: TGTGCCAGCAGCTCTATTAGGACGGGCAAAAACATTCAGTACTTC. This encodes CASSSIRTGKNIQYF.

V usage is TRBV30 and J usage is TRBJ1-2; no clear D gene. The CDR3 contains 12 residues. The V gene lost 0 bases and the J gene lost 8 bases, with 10 bases spanning the gap. The germline V gene encodes CDR1 GTSNPN and CDR2 SVGIG (reference sequence). The CDR3 protein is CAWSVSSSGYTF. The CDR3 nucleotides are TGTGCCTGGAGTGTCTCCAGTAGCGGCTACACCTTC.

This clone was seen only once. The V call is TRBV27, the J call TRBJ2-2, with 15 nucleotides matching TRBD2. Germline V gene lookup returns CDR1 MNHEY and CDR2 SMNVEV (reference sequence). The J segment lost 5 bases and the V segment lost 4 bases, leaving 5 bases of the junction unmatched. The CDR3 spans 17 residues. CDR3 nucleotide sequence: TGTGCCAGCAGTTCACGGACTAGCGGGAGGGGAACCGGGGAGCTGTTTTTT. Translating gives CASSSRTSGRGTGELFF.

The gene calls are TRBV5-5 and TRBJ2-3; 7 nucleotides agree with TRBD1. From germline, CDR1 is SGHKS and CDR2 YYEKEE (reference sequence). There are 15 residues in the CDR3. V dropped 4 bases and J dropped 7; count of bases not matched to a gene: 12. CDR3 region: CASSHNRGLGYTQYF. Here the CDR3 DNA reads TGTGCCAGCAGCCACAACAGGGGCCTCGGGTATACGCAGTATTTT.

The chain recombines TRBV28 with TRBJ1-2, with D perhaps matching TRBD1 (6 bases). The germline V gene has CDR1 MDHEN and CDR2 SYDVKM. The CDR3 totals 12 residues. Trimming removed 11 bases at V and 6 bases at J, with 16 bases between. The CDR3 DNA reads as TGTGCCGGGAGTACCAGGGGAGATGGCTACACCTTC. This sequence encodes CAGSTRGDGYTF.

V usage is TRBV27 and J usage is TRBJ1-2; 7 bases fit TRBD1. Per the germline V gene, CDR1 is MNHEY and CDR2 is SMNVEV (reference sequence). The CDR3 totals 14 residues. V trimming: 3 bases; J trimming: 7 bases; junction bases outside the gene matches: 8. The CDR3 nucleotides are TGTGCCAGCAGTTTTCGCAGACAGGGAGCTGGCTACACCTTC. Translating gives CASSFRRQGAGYTF.

The genes are TRBV4-1 and TRBJ2-1; a weak D match, TRBD2 (7 bases). Trimming shortened V by 1 base and J by 4 bases, and 14 bases separated the two germline ends. This CDR3 is 16 amino acids long. Germline CDR1 reads MGHRA; CDR2 reads YSYEKL. The CDR3 nucleotides are TGCGCCAGCAGCCAAGCTTGGGGGGGCGGGTACAATGAGCAGTTCTTC. Translated, it gives CASSQAWGGGYNEQFF.

The chain combines TRBV13 with TRBJ2-5, with 15 bases lining up with TRBD2. Germline CDR1 PRHDT, CDR2 FYEKMQ (reference sequence). The CDR3 is made up of 19 amino acids. V was pared by 1 base and J by 4 bases, with 10 bases of the junction left unmatched. Here the CDR3 DNA reads TGTGCCAGCAGCTTAGTGGGACTAGCGGGAGGAAAGATAGGAGAGACCCAGTACTTC. Its protein is CASSLVGLAGGKIGETQYF.

The V gene is TRBV6-6, the J gene TRBJ1-5, with TRBD1 as a possible D gene (6 bases). Trimming cost V 2 bases and J 1 base, with 9 bases left between them. The CDR3 is 15 amino acids. Germline loops: CDR1 MNHNY, CDR2 SVGAGI (reference sequence). CDR3 residues: CASSYLDRSNQPQHF. CDR3 sequence (DNA): TGTGCCAGCAGTTACCTCGACAGGAGCAATCAGCCCCAGCATTTT.

The rearrangement links TRBV10-1 to TRBJ2-7, with 8 positions matching TRBD2. V was pared by 8 bases and J by 7 bases, with 16 bases of the junction left unmatched. The CDR3 runs 15 residues. Germline CDR1 WNHNN, CDR2 SYGVQD (reference sequence). CDR3 region: CASSPARGGPQEQYF. The CDR3 region has the DNA TGCGCCAGCTCCCCAGCCCGCGGGGGGCCTCAGGAGCAGTACTTC.

The chain employs TRBV5-1 and TRBJ2-3; the match to TRBD2 covers 9 bases. The CDR3 covers 16 residues. J lost 2 bases, V lost 1 base, and 5 bases had no gene match. CDR1 is SGHRS, CDR2 YFSETQ, per germline. The CDR3 DNA is TGCGCCAGCAGCTTGAGCGGGGGGCACCCCACAGATACGCAGTATTTT. Translated, it gives CASSLSGGHPTDTQYF.

The rearrangement uses TRBV30 and TRBJ2-5, with D perhaps TRBD1 or TRBD2 (5 bases each). The CDR3 is 12 residues long. The germline V gene encodes CDR1 GTSNPN and CDR2 SVGIG (reference sequence). The germline V and J ends were trimmed by 1 base and 11 bases, with 14 bases remaining between them. The chain's CDR3 is CAWSASLGEQYF. In nucleotides, the CDR3 is TGTGCCTGGAGTGCCTCATTGGGGGAGCAGTACTTC.

The chain couples TRBV9 to TRBJ2-3, with 8 positions matching TRBD2. CDR3 length: 18 residues. J lost 2 bases, V lost 3 bases, and 14 bases had no gene match. The germline V gene encodes CDR1 SGDLS and CDR2 YYNGEE. The CDR3: CASSARIQGGGSTDTQYF. Written as DNA, the CDR3 is TGTGCCAGCAGCGCCCGAATTCAGGGCGGGGGGTCCACAGATACGCAGTATTTT.

V gene TRBV12-5 combines with J gene TRBJ1-1; D is unclear. The CDR3 covers 14 residues. Trimming took 1 base from V and 1 from J, leaving 7 bases between them. The germline V gene encodes CDR1 LGHNT and CDR2 FRNRAP. The CDR3: CASGLGPRNTEAFF. As DNA, the CDR3 is TGTGCTAGTGGTTTGGGACCCAGGAACACTGAAGCTTTCTTT.

On this clone: An end of the junction does not agree with germline; a read error may underlie this. The chain has TRBV6-5 and TRBJ1-5; no firm D call. The germline gives CDR1 MNHEY, CDR2 SVGAGI. The CDR3 has 14 residues. The CDR3 sequence: CASSYSGSSYNWVW. DNA for the CDR3: TGTGCCAGCAGTTACTCGGGCAGCAGCTACAATTGGGTGTGG.

The chain recombines TRBV27 with TRBJ2-1; D is ambiguous. CDR3 length equals 11 residues. The V gene lost 10 bases and the J gene lost 1 base, with 5 bases spanning the gap. Germline lookup yields CDR1 MNHEY and CDR2 SMNVEV (reference sequence). The CDR3 nucleotides are TGTGCCACCACTTCCTACAATGAGCAGTTCTTC. Its protein is CATTSYNEQFF.

The gene calls are TRBV19 and TRBJ1-2; 8 bases match TRBD1. The germline gives CDR1 LNHDA, CDR2 SQIVND (reference sequence). This CDR3 region has 16 residues. J lost 2 bases, V lost 1 base, and 6 bases had no gene match. The CDR3 protein is CASSIALTGGNYGYTF. CDR3 sequence (DNA): TGTGCCAGTAGTATAGCGCTTACAGGGGGGAACTATGGCTACACCTTC.

This chain connects TRBV5-1 to TRBJ1-6; possibly TRBD1 for D (5 bases). Germline V gives CDR1 SGHRS, CDR2 YFSETQ. The CDR3 consists of 15 residues. Trimming pared 7 bases from V and 9 bases from J, leaving 20 bases between. CDR3 sequence reads: CASGRSGTDGSPLHF. CDR3 nucleotide sequence: TGCGCCAGCGGGAGGTCCGGGACGGATGGTTCACCCCTCCACTTT. The entire variable domain, with the rest obtained from reference TRBV5-1 and TRBJ1-6, is as follows: KAGVTQTPRYLIKTRGQQVTLSCSPISGHRSVSWYQQTPGQGLQFLFEYFSETQRNKGNFPGRFSGRQFSNSRSEMNVSTLELGDSALYLCASGRSGTDGSPLHFGNGTRLTVT.

This clone was seen more than once but under ten times. The gene calls are TRBV5-1 and TRBJ1-6; 7 positions agree with TRBD1. Germline assignment: CDR1 SGHRS and CDR2 YFSETQ. This CDR3 region has 14 residues. With V trimmed by 7 bases and J by 6 bases, 7 bases remained unmatched. CDR3 bases: TGCGCCAGCTCACTTGACAGGGTTAATTCACCCCTCCACTTT. Its translation: CASSLDRVNSPLHF.

J is TRBJ2-4 and V is TRBV5-6; no clear D. The ends were cut back, 0 bases at V and 7 bases at J, with 11 bases in the middle. Germline CDR1 reads SGHDT; CDR2 reads YYEEEE. There are 14 residues in the CDR3. CDR3 sequence: CASSLDRMGNIQYF. DNA for the CDR3: TGTGCCAGCAGCTTGGACAGAATGGGGAACATTCAGTACTTC.